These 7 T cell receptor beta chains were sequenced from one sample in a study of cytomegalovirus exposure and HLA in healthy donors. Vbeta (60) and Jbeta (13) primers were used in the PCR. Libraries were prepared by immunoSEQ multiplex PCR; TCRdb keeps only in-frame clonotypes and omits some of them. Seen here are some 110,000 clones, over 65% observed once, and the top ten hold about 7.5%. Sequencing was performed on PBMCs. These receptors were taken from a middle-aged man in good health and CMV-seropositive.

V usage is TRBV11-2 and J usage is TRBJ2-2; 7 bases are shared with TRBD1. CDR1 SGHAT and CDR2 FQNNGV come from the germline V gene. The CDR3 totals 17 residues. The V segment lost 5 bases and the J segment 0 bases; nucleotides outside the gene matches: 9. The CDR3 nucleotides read TGTGCCAGCAGCCCGAGGGGTGGACAGGCGAACACCGGGGAGCTGTTTTTT. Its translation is CASSPRGGQANTGELFF.

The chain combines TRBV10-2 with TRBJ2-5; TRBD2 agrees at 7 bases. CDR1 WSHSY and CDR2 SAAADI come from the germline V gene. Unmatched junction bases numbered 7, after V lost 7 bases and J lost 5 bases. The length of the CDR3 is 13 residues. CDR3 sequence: CASMRSGIETQYF. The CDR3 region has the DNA TGCGCCAGCATGCGAAGCGGGATCGAGACCCAGTACTTC.

The CDR3 region is CASSVDRGTPYEQYF. The CDR3 DNA reads TGTGCCAGCAGCGTAGACCGGGGTACCCCCTACGAGCAGTACTTC. V is TRBV9 and J is TRBJ2-7; TRBD2 is a possible D gene (5 bases). This CDR3 is 15 amino acids long. V was trimmed by 0 bases and J by 2 bases, leaving 12 bases between them. Germline lookup yields CDR1 SGDLS and CDR2 YYNGEE.

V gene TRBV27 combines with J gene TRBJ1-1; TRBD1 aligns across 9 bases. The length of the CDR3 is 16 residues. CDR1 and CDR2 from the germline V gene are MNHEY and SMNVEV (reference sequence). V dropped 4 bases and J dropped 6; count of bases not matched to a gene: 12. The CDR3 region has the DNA TGTGCCAGCAGTTACCGACAGGGGGGGACTGGGGCTGAAGCTTTCTTT. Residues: CASSYRQGGTGAEAFF.

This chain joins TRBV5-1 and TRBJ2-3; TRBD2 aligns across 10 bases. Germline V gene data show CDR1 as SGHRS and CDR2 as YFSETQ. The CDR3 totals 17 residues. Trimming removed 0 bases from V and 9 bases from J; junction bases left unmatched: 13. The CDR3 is CASSLDTSGVPGGTQYF. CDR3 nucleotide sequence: TGCGCCAGCAGCTTGGATACTAGCGGGGTACCCGGGGGGACGCAGTATTTT. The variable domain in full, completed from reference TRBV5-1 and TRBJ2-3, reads KAGVTQTPRYLIKTRGQQVTLSCSPISGHRSVSWYQQTPGQGLQFLFEYFSETQRNKGNFPGRFSGRQFSNSRSEMNVSTLELGDSALYLCASSLDTSGVPGGTQYFGPGTRLTVL.

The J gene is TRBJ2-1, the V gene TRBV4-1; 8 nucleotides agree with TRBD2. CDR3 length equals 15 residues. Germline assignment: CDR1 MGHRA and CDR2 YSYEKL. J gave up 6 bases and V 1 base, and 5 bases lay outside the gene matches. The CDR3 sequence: CASSQGLAGPNEQFF. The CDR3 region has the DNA TGCGCCAGCAGCCAAGGGCTAGCGGGTCCCAATGAGCAGTTCTTC.

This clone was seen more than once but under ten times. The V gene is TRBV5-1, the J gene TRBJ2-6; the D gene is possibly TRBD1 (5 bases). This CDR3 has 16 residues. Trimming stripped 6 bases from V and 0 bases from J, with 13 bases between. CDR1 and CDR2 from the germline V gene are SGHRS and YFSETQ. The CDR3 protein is CASKQVSSSGANVLTF. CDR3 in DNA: TGCGCCAGCAAACAGGTTAGCTCCTCTGGGGCCAACGTCCTGACTTTC.